One sample yielded the 20 T cell receptor beta chains listed below, sequenced in a study of T cell changes during pregnancy in multiple sclerosis. The protocol was immunoSEQ multiplex PCR, while the TCRdb copy is restricted to in-frame clones and leaves out a portion. The profile shows around 16,000 clones, 65% to 90% of them singletons. The sequencing here drew on CD8+ T cells from peripheral blood mononuclear cells, taken after pregnancy. Receptors were obtained from a female donor in good health, enrolled as a control in a pregnancy study.

This chain links TRBV18 with TRBJ1-2; D not certain. Germline lookup yields CDR1 KGHSH and CDR2 LQKENI. V lost 4 bases, J lost 8 bases, and 17 bases lay in between. The CDR3 is 14 residues long. In DNA, the CDR3 is TGTGCCAGCTCACTCTTTTCTGCCCCCGGGGGCTACACCTTC. Its protein is CASSLFSAPGGYTF.

This clone has only a few counts. This sequence joins TRBV27 and TRBJ2-7; possible D gene TRBD2, 6 bases. Germline CDR1 is MNHEY and CDR2 is SMNVEV (reference sequence). This CDR3 is 16 amino acids long. V was trimmed by 0 bases and J by 5 bases, leaving 17 bases between them. In DNA, the CDR3 is TGTGCCAGCAGTTTATCGTGGGGGGAGAGTCTCCACGAGCAGTACTTC. Its translation is CASSLSWGESLHEQYF.

This chain links TRBV5-6 with TRBJ2-3; maybe TRBD1 (8 bases). V was cut by 3 bases and J by 0 bases, with 23 bases left in between. The CDR3 length is 19 residues. Germline V gene lookup returns CDR1 SGHDT and CDR2 YYEEEE. The CDR3 region is CASSSLIDRGGDSTDTQYF. The CDR3 DNA reads TGTGCCAGCAGCTCGTTGATAGACAGGGGAGGGGACAGCACAGATACGCAGTATTTT.

V is TRBV7-2 and J is TRBJ2-7, with TRBD2 identical over 7 bases. V lost 5 bases and J lost 3; bases outside the gene matches: 13. Germline CDR1 reads SGHTA; CDR2 reads FQGNSA. The CDR3 length is 16 residues. The CDR3 reads CASSPHGRGLLYEQYF. The DNA of the CDR3 is TGTGCCAGCAGCCCACATGGGAGGGGACTCCTCTACGAGCAGTACTTC. Full variable domain (remainder filled in from reference TRBV7-2 and TRBJ2-7): GAGVSQSPSNKVTEKGKDVELRCDPISGHTALYWYRQSLGQGLEFLIYFQGNSAPDKSGLPSDRFSAERTGGSVSTLTIQRTQQEDSAVYLCASSPHGRGLLYEQYFGPGTRLTVT.

This chain uses TRBV5-8 with TRBJ2-5; possibly TRBD2 for D (5 bases). This CDR3 region has 14 residues. Trimming removed 0 bases from V and 0 bases from J, with 6 bases in between. In germline, CDR1 is SGHTS, CDR2 YDEGEE. The DNA of the CDR3 is TGTGCCAGCAGCTTGGGCGGGTACCAAGAGACCCAGTACTTC. Amino acids: CASSLGGYQETQYF.

The gene calls are TRBV29-1 and TRBJ2-5; weak D call: TRBD1 (5 bases). Between the trimmed V and J ends, which lost 4 bases and 1 base, there was a span of 13 bases. The CDR3 sequence is 14 residues long. Germline V gene sequence: CDR1 SQVTM, CDR2 ANQGSEA. The CDR3 region has the DNA TGCAGCGTTGGGGTAGGGGCTCGCCAAGAGACCCAGTACTTC. Its translation is CSVGVGARQETQYF.

The sample holds one count of this clone. The V call is TRBV7-2, the J call TRBJ2-1; the match to TRBD2 covers 12 bases. Trimming removed 6 bases from V and 6 bases from J; junction bases left unmatched: 9. Germline V gene sequence: CDR1 SGHTA, CDR2 FQGNSA. The length of the CDR3 is 16 residues. The CDR3 DNA sequence: TGTGCCAGCAGTCGAAAGGGGACTAGCGGGTTCAATGAGCAGTTCTTC. Translation gives CASSRKGTSGFNEQFF.

The chain links TRBV4-2 to TRBJ2-2, with 8 bases matching TRBD2. The ends lost 4 bases at V and 4 bases at J; junction bases unmatched: 8. Germline values: CDR1 LGHNA, CDR2 YNFKEQ. This CDR3 has 16 amino acids. The CDR3 is CASSPRAGEGTGELFF. The CDR3 nucleotides are TGTGCCAGCAGCCCCCGAGCGGGGGAGGGCACCGGGGAGCTGTTTTTT.

This chain uses TRBV29-1 with TRBJ2-7; the D gene is possibly TRBD1 (6 bases). This CDR3 comprises 12 residues. From germline, CDR1 is SQVTM and CDR2 ANQGSEA. The V gene lost 5 bases and the J gene lost 2 bases, with 10 bases spanning the gap. CDR3 region: CSVKTGPYEQYF. CDR3 DNA: TGCAGCGTTAAGACAGGACCCTACGAGCAGTACTTC.

The table lists this clone with a few counts. This sample includes further DNA sequences coding for the same CDR3. The rearrangement uses TRBV6-1 and TRBJ1-1; no clear D. Germline CDR1 MNHNS, CDR2 SASEGT. The CDR3 is 13 amino acids. V shed 2 bases and J shed 1 base, with 5 bases lying between them. This CDR3 reads CASSERENTEAFF. The CDR3 DNA reads as TGTGCCAGCAGTGAACGCGAGAACACTGAAGCTTTCTTT.

The chain joins TRBV28 to TRBJ2-4; D might be TRBD1 (5 bases). This CDR3 spans 17 amino acids. Trimming stripped 2 bases from V and 0 bases from J, with 14 bases between. The V gene's germline CDR1 is MDHEN and CDR2 SYDVKM. The CDR3 region is CASSLRGTAIAKNIQYF. The CDR3, as DNA: TGTGCCAGCAGTTTAAGGGGAACAGCGATAGCCAAAAACATTCAGTACTTC.

This chain links TRBV19 with TRBJ1-1; 10 bases match TRBD1. The CDR3 loop spans 15 amino acids. CDR1 and CDR2 (germline): LNHDA, SQIVND (reference sequence). V shed 8 bases and J 5 bases; nucleotides not matched to a gene: 11. DNA of the CDR3: TGTGCCAGTTGGGGACAGGGGCGGGAAGGAACTGAAGCTTTCTTT. It encodes CASWGQGREGTEAFF.

The rearrangement uses TRBV2 and TRBJ1-1; 11 bases fit TRBD1. This CDR3 comprises 12 residues. Germline CDR1 and CDR2: SNHLY and FYNNEI. V trimming: 10 bases; J trimming: 5 bases; junction bases outside the gene matches: 3. The CDR3 bases are TGTGCCATGGGGACAGGGGGAACTGAAGCTTTCTTT. It specifies CAMGTGGTEAFF.

The rearrangement joins TRBV9 to TRBJ1-1, with 8 bases identical to TRBD1. J was trimmed by 3 bases and V by 4 bases; bases with no gene match: 11. CDR1 is SGDLS and CDR2 is YYNGEE in the germline V gene. The CDR3 totals 16 residues. As DNA, the CDR3 is TGTGCCAGCAGCACGGACAGGGTAGGTGGAGACACTGAAGCTTTCTTT. Residues: CASSTDRVGGDTEAFF. The full variable domain, in which reference TRBV9 and TRBJ1-1 provide the parts outside the CDR3, is DSGVTQTPKHLITATGQRVTLRCSPRSGDLSVYWYQQSLDQGLQFLIQYYNGEERAKGNILERFSAQQFPDLHSELNLSSLELGDSALYFCASSTDRVGGDTEAFFGQGTRLTVV.

The chain links TRBV7-6 to TRBJ1-6; 8 nucleotides agree with TRBD1. Germline V gene sequence: CDR1 SGHVS, CDR2 FNYEAQ. CDR3 length: 16 residues. With 4 bases clipped from V and 7 bases from J, the junction kept 9 bases outside the gene matches. The CDR3 DNA reads TGTGCCAGCAGCTCGCCGGGACAGGCCAGGAATTCACCCCTCCACTTT. This sequence encodes CASSSPGQARNSPLHF.

This clone has a handful of counts. The chain is built from TRBV7-9 and TRBJ1-1; D is uncertain. V lost 1 base and J lost 6, with 6 bases in between. The CDR3 is 12 amino acids. Per germline, CDR1 SEHNR and CDR2 FQNEAQ (reference sequence). The DNA of the CDR3 is TGTGCCAGCAGCTTAGTACAAGCTGAAGCTTTCTTT. Translation: CASSLVQAEAFF.

By share of the sample, this clone is medium-sized. The V and J genes are TRBV27 and TRBJ1-2, with a tentative D call TRBD1 (5 bases). Germline V lookup: CDR1 MNHEY, CDR2 SMNVEV (reference sequence). Between the trimmed V and J ends, which lost 7 bases and 8 bases, there was a span of 17 bases. The CDR3 is 13 residues long. The CDR3, as DNA: TGTGCCAGCAAGATTCCAGGGCGGGAAGGCTACACCTTC. Translated, it gives CASKIPGREGYTF.

This clone was seen a single time. The V call is TRBV25-1, the J call TRBJ2-5, with D perhaps TRBD2 (6 bases). The J call could be wrong; TRBJ2-7 is a better fit for the DNA end. CDR1 and CDR2 from the germline V gene are MGHDK and SYGVNS. CDR3 length: 14 residues. CDR3 sequence: CASSEQVGLYEQYF. The CDR3 nucleotides read TGTGCCAGCAGTGAACAGGTGGGACTCTACGAGCAGTACTTC.

This clone has just a few counts. The chain uses TRBV29-1 and TRBJ2-6, with 7 bases aligning to TRBD1. The germline V gene has CDR1 SQVTM and CDR2 ANQGSEA. V gave up 6 bases and J gave up 1 base; unmatched junction bases: 12. The CDR3 is made up of 17 amino acids. CDR3 bases: TGCAGCGTCCTAACAGGGGAAAGAAGGTCTGGGGCCAACGTCCTGACTTTC. Translation gives CSVLTGERRSGANVLTF.

The chain links TRBV9 to TRBJ2-7; D unresolved. CDR1 SGDLS and CDR2 YYNGEE come from the germline V gene. The CDR3 has 17 residues. V was shortened by 0 bases and J by 4 bases, with 20 bases between the two germline ends. Written as DNA, the CDR3 is TGTGCCAGCAGCGTAGTATCCGGGTCTCCATCGAGGTACGAGCAGTACTTC. Protein sequence: CASSVVSGSPSRYEQYF. Full variable domain (remainder filled in from reference TRBV9 and TRBJ2-7): DSGVTQTPKHLITATGQRVTLRCSPRSGDLSVYWYQQSLDQGLQFLIQYYNGEERAKGNILERFSAQQFPDLHSELNLSSLELGDSALYFCASSVVSGSPSRYEQYFGPGTRLTVT.